This T cell receptor (beta chain) was sequenced for a study of low-dose radiotherapy and immunotherapy resistance in tumors. This clonotype was counted a single time. The CDR3 runs to 16 residues. Germline V gives CDR1 MDHEN, CDR2 SYDVKM. Trimming cost V 6 bases and J 2 bases, with 19 bases left between them. Primers targeting TRAV and TRBV primed first-strand cDNA, covering alpha and beta chains. TCRs were amplified for roughly 22 PCR cycles with a constant-region primer and V-primer adapter. MiXCR, applied by TCRdb to the reads, yields one record per CDR3 protein. The top ten clones hold roughly 13% of a sample with thousands of distinct CDR3 sequences, around 53% of them seen once.

The receptor was derived from a human donor with advanced metastatic prostate, ovarian, gallbladder or colorectal cancer (not recorded which). This table probably holds off-target reads from a library built for another chain. This sequence joins TRBV28 and TRBJ1-1, with D perhaps TRBD1 (6 bases). The CDR3 nucleotides read TGTGCCAGCAGCTACTACCGCGGACAGACTAACACTGAAGCTTTCTTT. Translated, it gives CASSYYRGQTNTEAFF.